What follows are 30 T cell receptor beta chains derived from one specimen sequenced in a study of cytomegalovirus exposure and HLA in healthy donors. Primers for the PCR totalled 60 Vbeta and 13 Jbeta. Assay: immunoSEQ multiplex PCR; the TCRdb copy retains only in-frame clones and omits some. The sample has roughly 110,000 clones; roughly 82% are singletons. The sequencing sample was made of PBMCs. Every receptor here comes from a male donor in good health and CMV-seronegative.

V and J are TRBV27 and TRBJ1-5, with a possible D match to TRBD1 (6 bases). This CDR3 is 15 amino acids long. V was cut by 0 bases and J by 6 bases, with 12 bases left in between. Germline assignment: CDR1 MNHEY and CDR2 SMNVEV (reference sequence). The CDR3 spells CASSLSWGGGQPQHF. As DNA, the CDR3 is TGTGCCAGCAGTTTATCGTGGGGGGGCGGTCAGCCCCAGCATTTT.

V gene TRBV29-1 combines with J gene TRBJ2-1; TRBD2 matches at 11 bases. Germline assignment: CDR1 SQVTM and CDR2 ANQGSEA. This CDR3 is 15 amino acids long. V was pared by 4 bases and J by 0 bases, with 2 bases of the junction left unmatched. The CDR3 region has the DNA TGCAGCGTTGGGGGGACTAGCGGCTCCTACAATGAGCAGTTCTTC. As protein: CSVGGTSGSYNEQFF.

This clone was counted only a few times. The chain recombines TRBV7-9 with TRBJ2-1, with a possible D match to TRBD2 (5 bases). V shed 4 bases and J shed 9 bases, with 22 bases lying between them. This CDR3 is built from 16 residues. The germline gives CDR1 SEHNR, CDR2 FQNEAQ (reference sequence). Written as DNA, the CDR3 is TGTGCCAGCAGCTCCCCCCTTGGCGGAGGAGATGGTGAGCAGTTCTTC. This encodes CASSSPLGGGDGEQFF.

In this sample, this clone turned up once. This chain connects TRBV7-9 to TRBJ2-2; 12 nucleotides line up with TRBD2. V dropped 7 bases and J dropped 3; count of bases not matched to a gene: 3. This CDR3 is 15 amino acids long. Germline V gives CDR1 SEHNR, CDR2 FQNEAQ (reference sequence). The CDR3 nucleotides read TGTGCCAGCATCCCTAGCGGGAGGGACACCGGGGAGCTGTTTTTT. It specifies CASIPSGRDTGELFF.

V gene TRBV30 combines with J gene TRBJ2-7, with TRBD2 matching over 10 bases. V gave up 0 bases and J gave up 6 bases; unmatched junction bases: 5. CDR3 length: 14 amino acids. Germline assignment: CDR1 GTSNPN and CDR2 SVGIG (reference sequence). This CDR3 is CAWSVAGGPGEQYF. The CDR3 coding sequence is TGTGCCTGGAGTGTAGCGGGAGGGCCCGGCGAGCAGTACTTC.

This CDR3 is CASSEGQGARSTGELFF. CDR3 bases: TGTGCCAGCAGTGAGGGACAGGGGGCGCGGAGCACCGGGGAGCTGTTTTTT. The chain links TRBV2 to TRBJ2-2, with 12 bases lining up with TRBD1. Germline values: CDR1 SNHLY, CDR2 FYNNEI. There are 17 residues in the CDR3. The junction had 6 bases not matched to a gene; V was cut back by 3 bases and J by 4 bases.

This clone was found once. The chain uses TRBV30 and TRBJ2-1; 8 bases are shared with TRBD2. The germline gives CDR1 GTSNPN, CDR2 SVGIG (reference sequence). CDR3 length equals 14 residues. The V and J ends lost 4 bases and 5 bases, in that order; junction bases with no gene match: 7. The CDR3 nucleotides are TGTGCCTGGAATCCGGGACTAGAAGACAATGAGCAGTTCTTC. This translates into CAWNPGLEDNEQFF.

CDR3 sequence reads: CASSYSRGNTEAFF. The CDR3 nucleotides are TGTGCCAGCAGTTACAGCAGGGGGAACACTGAAGCTTTCTTT. This chain links TRBV27 with TRBJ1-1; D is possibly TRBD1 (6 bases). This CDR3 has 14 amino acids. CDR1 is MNHEY, CDR2 SMNVEV, per germline (reference sequence). V was pared by 4 bases and J by 1 base, with 10 bases between.

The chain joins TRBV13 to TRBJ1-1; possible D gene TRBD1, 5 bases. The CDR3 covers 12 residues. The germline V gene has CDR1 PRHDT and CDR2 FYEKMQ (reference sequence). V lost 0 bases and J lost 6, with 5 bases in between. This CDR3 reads CASSLGTAEAFF. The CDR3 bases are TGTGCCAGCAGCTTAGGGACAGCTGAAGCTTTCTTT.

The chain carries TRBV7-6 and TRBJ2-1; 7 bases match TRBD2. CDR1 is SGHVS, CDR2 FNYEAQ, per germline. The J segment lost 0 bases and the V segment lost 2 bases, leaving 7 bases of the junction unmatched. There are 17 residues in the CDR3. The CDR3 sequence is CASSLKRSGTSYNEQFF. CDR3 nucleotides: TGTGCCAGCAGCTTAAAACGGAGCGGGACCTCCTACAATGAGCAGTTCTTC. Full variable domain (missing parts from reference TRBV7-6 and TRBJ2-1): GAGVSQSPRYKVTKRGQDVALRCDPISGHVSLYWYRQALGQGPEFLTYFNYEAQQDKSGLPNDRFSAERPEGSISTLTIQRTEQRDSAMYRCASSLKRSGTSYNEQFFGPGTRLTVL.

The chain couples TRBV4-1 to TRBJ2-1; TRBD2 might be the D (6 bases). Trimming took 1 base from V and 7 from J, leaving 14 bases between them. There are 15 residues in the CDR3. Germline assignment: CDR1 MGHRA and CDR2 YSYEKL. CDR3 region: CASSQAPPGRNEQFF. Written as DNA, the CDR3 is TGCGCCAGCAGCCAAGCCCCCCCGGGGAGGAATGAGCAGTTCTTC.

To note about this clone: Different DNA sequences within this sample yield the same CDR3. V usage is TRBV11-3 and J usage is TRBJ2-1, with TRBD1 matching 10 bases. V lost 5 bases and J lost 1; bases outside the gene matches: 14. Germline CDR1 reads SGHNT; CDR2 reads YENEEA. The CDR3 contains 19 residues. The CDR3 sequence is CASSRTRTGGTRSYNEQFF. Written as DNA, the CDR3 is TGTGCCAGCAGCCGTACCCGGACAGGGGGGACAAGGTCCTACAATGAGCAGTTCTTC.

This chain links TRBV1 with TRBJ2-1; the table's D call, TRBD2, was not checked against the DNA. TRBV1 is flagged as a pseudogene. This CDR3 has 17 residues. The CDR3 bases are TGCACCTCTTTACCGGGAGGACGCTTCAGCTCCTACAATGAGCAGTTCTTC. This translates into CTSLPGGRFSSYNEQFF.

CDR3 protein: CASSLVGLAVETQYF. As DNA, the CDR3 is TGTGCCAGCAGCTTAGTGGGACTAGCGGTGGAGACCCAGTACTTC. The rearrangement joins TRBV7-2 to TRBJ2-5; 11 nucleotides line up with TRBD2. Germline V gene sequence: CDR1 SGHTA, CDR2 FQGNSA. Trimming cost V 1 base and J 5 bases; bases outside gene matches: 3. This CDR3 is built from 15 residues.

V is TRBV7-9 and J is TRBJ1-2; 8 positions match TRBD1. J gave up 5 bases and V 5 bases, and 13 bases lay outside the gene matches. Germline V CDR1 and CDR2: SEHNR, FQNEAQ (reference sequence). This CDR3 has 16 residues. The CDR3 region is CASSPGTSGGWYGYTF. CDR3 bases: TGTGCCAGCAGCCCCGGCACCTCAGGGGGCTGGTATGGCTACACCTTC.

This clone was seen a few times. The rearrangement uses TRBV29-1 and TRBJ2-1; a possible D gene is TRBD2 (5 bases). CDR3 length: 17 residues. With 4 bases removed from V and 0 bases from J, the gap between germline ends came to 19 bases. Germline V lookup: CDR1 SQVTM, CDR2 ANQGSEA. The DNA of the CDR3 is TGCAGCGTTGGGGTGAGCGGTAGGAGACGCTCCTACAATGAGCAGTTCTTC. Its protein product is CSVGVSGRRRSYNEQFF.

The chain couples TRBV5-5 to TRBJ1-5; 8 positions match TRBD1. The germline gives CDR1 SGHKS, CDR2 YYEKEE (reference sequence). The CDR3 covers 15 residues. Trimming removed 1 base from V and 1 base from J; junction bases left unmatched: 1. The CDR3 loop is CASSLTGGSNQPQHF. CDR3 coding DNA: TGTGCCAGCAGCTTGACAGGGGGGAGCAATCAGCCCCAGCATTTT.

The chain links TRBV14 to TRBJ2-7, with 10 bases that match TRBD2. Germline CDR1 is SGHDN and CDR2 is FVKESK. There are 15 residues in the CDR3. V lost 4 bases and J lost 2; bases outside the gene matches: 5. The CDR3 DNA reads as TGTGCCAGCAGCCTCAGGACTAGCGGACCCTACGAGCAGTACTTC. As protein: CASSLRTSGPYEQYF. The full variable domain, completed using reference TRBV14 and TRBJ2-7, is EAGVTQFPSHSVIEKGQTVTLRCDPISGHDNLYWYRRVMGKEIKFLLHFVKESKQDESGMPNNRFLAERTGGTYSTLKVQPAELEDSGVYFCASSLRTSGPYEQYFGPGTRLTVT.

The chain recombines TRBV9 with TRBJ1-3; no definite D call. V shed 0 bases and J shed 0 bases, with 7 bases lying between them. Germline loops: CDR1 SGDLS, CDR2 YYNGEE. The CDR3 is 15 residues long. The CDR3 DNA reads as TGTGCCAGCAGCGTAGGCGAGCGCTCTGGAAACACCATATATTTT. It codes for CASSVGERSGNTIYF. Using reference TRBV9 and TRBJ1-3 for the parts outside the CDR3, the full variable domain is DSGVTQTPKHLITATGQRVTLRCSPRSGDLSVYWYQQSLDQGLQFLIQYYNGEERAKGNILERFSAQQFPDLHSELNLSSLELGDSALYFCASSVGERSGNTIYFGEGSWLTVV.

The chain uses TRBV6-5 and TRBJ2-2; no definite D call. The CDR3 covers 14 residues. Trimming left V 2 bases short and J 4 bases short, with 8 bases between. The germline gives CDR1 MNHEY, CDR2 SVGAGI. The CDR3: CASSYGRLTGELFF. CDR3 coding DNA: TGTGCCAGCAGTTACGGCAGGCTCACCGGGGAGCTGTTTTTT.

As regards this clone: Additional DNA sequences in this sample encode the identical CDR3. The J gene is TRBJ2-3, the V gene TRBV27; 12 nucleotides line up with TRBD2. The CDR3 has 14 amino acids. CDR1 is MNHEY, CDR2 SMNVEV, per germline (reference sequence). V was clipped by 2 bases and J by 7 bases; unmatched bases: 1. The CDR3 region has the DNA TGTGCCAGCAGTTTAGGACTAGCGGGATATACGCAGTATTTT. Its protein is CASSLGLAGYTQYF.

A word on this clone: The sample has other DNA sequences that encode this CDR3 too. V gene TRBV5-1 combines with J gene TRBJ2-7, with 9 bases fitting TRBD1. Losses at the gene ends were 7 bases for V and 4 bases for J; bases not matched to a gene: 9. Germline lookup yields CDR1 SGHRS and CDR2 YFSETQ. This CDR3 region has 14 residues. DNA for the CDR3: TGCGCCAGCGCCCGACAGGGGGAGTCATACGAGCAGTACTTC. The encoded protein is CASARQGESYEQYF.

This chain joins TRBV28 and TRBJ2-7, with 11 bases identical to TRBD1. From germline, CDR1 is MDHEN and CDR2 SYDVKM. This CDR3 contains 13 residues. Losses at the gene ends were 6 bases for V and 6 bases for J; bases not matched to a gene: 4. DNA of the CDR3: TGTGCCAGCAGAGGGACAGGGGGTTTCGAGCAGTACTTC. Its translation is CASRGTGGFEQYF.

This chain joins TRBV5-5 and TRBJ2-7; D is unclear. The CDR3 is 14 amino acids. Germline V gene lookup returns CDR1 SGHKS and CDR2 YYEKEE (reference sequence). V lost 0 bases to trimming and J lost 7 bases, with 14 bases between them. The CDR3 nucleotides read TGTGCCAGCAGCTTGGGGATACTCTTGCGGGAGCAGTACTTC. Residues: CASSLGILLREQYF. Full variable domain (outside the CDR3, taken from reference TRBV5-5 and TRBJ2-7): DAGVTQSPTHLIKTRGQQVTLRCSPISGHKSVSWYQQVLGQGPQFIFQYYEKEERGRGNFPDRFSARQFPNYSSELNVNALLLGDSALYLCASSLGILLREQYFGPGTRLTVT.

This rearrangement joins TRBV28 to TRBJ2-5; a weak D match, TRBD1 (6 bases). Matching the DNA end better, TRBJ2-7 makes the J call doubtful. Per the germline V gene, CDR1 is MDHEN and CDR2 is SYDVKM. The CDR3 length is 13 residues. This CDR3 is CASNPDRTYEQYF. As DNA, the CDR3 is TGTGCCAGCAATCCGGACAGAACCTACGAGCAGTACTTC.

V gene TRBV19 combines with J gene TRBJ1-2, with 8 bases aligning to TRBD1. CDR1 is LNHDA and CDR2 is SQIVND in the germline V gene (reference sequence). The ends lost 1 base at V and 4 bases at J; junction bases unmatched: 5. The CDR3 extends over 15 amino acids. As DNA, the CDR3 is TGTGCCAGTAGTATAGGCGGACAGGGTAGCTATGGCTACACCTTC. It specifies CASSIGGQGSYGYTF.

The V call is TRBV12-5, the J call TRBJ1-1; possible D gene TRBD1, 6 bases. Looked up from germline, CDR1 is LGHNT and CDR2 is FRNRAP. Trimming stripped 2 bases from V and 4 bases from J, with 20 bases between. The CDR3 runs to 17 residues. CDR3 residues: CASGLWLRGGASTEAFF. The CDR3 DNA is TGTGCTAGTGGTTTGTGGCTTCGTGGGGGGGCGAGCACTGAAGCTTTCTTT. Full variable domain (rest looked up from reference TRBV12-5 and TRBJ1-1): DARVTQTPRHKVTEMGQEVTMRCQPILGHNTVFWYRQTMMQGLELLAYFRNRAPLDDSGMPKDRFSAEMPDATLATLKIQPSEPRDSAVYFCASGLWLRGGASTEAFFGQGTRLTVV.

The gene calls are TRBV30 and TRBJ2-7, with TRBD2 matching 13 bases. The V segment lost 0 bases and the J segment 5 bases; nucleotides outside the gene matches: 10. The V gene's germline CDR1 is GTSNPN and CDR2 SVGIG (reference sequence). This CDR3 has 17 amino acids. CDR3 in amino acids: CAWSVGLAGVFEDEQYF. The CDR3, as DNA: TGTGCCTGGAGTGTAGGACTAGCGGGAGTTTTTGAGGACGAGCAGTACTTC.

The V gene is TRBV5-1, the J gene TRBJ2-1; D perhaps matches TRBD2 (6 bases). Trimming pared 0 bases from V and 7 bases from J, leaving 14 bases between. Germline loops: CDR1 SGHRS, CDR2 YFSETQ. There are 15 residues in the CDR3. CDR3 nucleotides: TGCGCCAGCAGCTTGGGTCTTGCGGGGCAAAATGAGCAGTTCTTC. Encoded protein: CASSLGLAGQNEQFF.

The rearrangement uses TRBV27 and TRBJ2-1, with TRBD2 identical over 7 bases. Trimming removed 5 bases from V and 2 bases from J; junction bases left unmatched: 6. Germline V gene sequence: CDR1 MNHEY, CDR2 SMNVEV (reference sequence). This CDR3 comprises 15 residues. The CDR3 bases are TGTGCCAGCAGTCGAGGTGGGGGGGCCTACAATGAGCAGTTCTTC. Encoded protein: CASSRGGGAYNEQFF.